A single sample gave rise to the 25 T cell receptor beta chains below, sequenced in a study of CXCR3-negative and CXCR3-positive naive CD8 T cells. The authors made the TRB cDNA libraries by 5' RACE using UMI labels. TCRdb re-called the 5' RACE reads and catalogs CDR3 proteins one per entry, DNA excluded. This table holds tens of thousands of distinct CDR3 sequences. The sequencing sample was made of memory CD8+ T cells from blood. The receptors derive from a human donor in good health. Some clones in this sample may be carry-over from other donors' samples.

V gene TRBV12-3 or TRBV12-4 combines with J gene TRBJ1-1; no DNA is available, so the TRBD1 call from TCRdb remains unchecked. The CDR3 is 11 amino acids. The CDR3 protein is CASSPGLNAFF.

The V gene is TRBV7-2, the J gene TRBJ2-1. CDR1 is SGHTA, CDR2 FQGNSA, per germline. The CDR3 spans 14 residues. CDR3: CASSYGGDYNEQFF.

The chain carries TRBV6-6 and TRBJ2-7; TCRdb calls TRBD1, which cannot be checked without DNA. CDR3 length: 17 residues. Germline CDR1 MNHNY, CDR2 SVGAGI (reference sequence). The CDR3 sequence is CASSFYRDHAQNYEQYF.

The chain joins TRBV29-1 to TRBJ1-2; TCRdb's D call, TRBD1, is unchecked because there is no DNA. The CDR3 is 13 residues long. Germline loops: CDR1 SQVTM, CDR2 ANQGSEA. The CDR3 spells CSATGQGDYGYTF.

The rearrangement links TRBV10-3 to TRBJ2-2; TCRdb designates TRBD1, a call that cannot be tested without DNA. This CDR3 contains 15 residues. From germline, CDR1 is ENHRY and CDR2 SYGVKD. CDR3 region: CAIRGTDGETGELFF.

CDR3 amino acids: CSALRQGTAGYTF. The chain recombines TRBV29-1 with TRBJ1-2; TCRdb picks TRBD1, but there is no DNA to check that call. Looked up from germline, CDR1 is SQVTM and CDR2 is ANQGSEA. The CDR3 has 13 amino acids.

The chain couples TRBV14 to TRBJ1-1; the D call from TCRdb, TRBD1, cannot be confirmed without DNA. Germline CDR1 SGHDN, CDR2 FVKESK. The CDR3 is made up of 14 amino acids. CDR3 sequence reads: CASSQYTGGREAFF.

The chain couples TRBV20-1 to TRBJ2-5; the TCRdb call, TRBD1, lacks DNA for checking. Looked up from germline, CDR1 is DFQATT and CDR2 is SNEGSKA (reference sequence). CDR3 size: 14 residues. The CDR3 loop reads CSARAGGGPETQYF.

The chain is built from TRBV12-3 or TRBV12-4 and TRBJ2-1; the TRBD1 assignment by TCRdb is unverifiable without DNA. The CDR3 loop spans 16 amino acids. The CDR3 sequence: CASSLVGQGSYNEQFF.

The rearrangement links TRBV2 to TRBJ2-7. This CDR3 region has 13 residues. Germline loops: CDR1 SNHLY, CDR2 FYNNEI. CDR3 sequence reads: CASSDGSSYEQYF.

The chain employs TRBV7-9 and TRBJ2-7. The CDR3 sequence is 12 residues long. Germline V gene lookup returns CDR1 SEHNR and CDR2 FQNEAQ (reference sequence). Here the CDR3 reads CASSVGPYEQYF.

V is TRBV3-1 and J is TRBJ2-7; no DNA is available, so the TRBD1 call from TCRdb remains unchecked. The CDR3 totals 15 residues. Per the germline V gene, CDR1 is LGHDT and CDR2 is YNNKEL (reference sequence). CDR3 loop: CASSQLGQNTYEQYF.

CDR3 sequence: CATLDRAIYEQYF. The chain carries TRBV10-3 and TRBJ2-7; there is no DNA to check the TCRdb D call of TRBD1. The CDR3 totals 13 residues. CDR1 ENHRY and CDR2 SYGVKD come from the germline V gene.

V is TRBV5-1 and J is TRBJ2-2; TCRdb names TRBD1, which stays unverified in the absence of DNA. Germline CDR1 and CDR2: SGHRS and YFSETQ. This CDR3 contains 12 residues. This CDR3 reads CASSFRGGELFF.

V usage is TRBV20-1 and J usage is TRBJ2-7; TCRdb returns TRBD2, unconfirmable since there is no DNA. The length of the CDR3 is 14 residues. CDR1 DFQATT and CDR2 SNEGSKA come from the germline V gene (reference sequence). The chain's CDR3 is CSARLAGSSYEQYF.

The rearrangement joins TRBV29-1 to TRBJ2-1. Germline values: CDR1 SQVTM, CDR2 ANQGSEA. CDR3 length: 14 residues. The CDR3 loop reads CSVEEGGSYNEQFF.

V gene TRBV5-1 combines with J gene TRBJ2-7. From germline, CDR1 is SGHRS and CDR2 YFSETQ. This CDR3 spans 13 amino acids. The chain's CDR3 is CASSFQGSYEQYF.

This sequence joins TRBV7-9 and TRBJ2-1; TCRdb picks TRBD2, but there is no DNA to check that call. The V gene's germline CDR1 is SEHNR and CDR2 FQNEAQ (reference sequence). The CDR3 totals 16 residues. Here the CDR3 reads CASRVGLAGVNNEQFF. Complete variable domain (other parts from reference TRBV7-9 and TRBJ2-1): DTGVSQNPRHKITKRGQNVTFRCDPISEHNRLYWYRQTLGQGPEFLTYFQNEAQLEKSRLLSDRFSAERPKGSFSTLEIQRTEQGDSAMYLCASRVGLAGVNNEQFFGPGTRLTVL.

The chain has TRBV6-2 or TRBV6-3 and TRBJ2-2; TCRdb proposes TRBD2, but this gene call is untestable without DNA. This CDR3 is built from 13 residues. Germline CDR1 reads MNHEY; CDR2 reads SVGEGT. CDR3 in amino acids: CASSLASAGELFF.

J is TRBJ2-1 and V is TRBV29-1; TCRdb indicates TRBD2, and absent DNA this call remains unverified. The CDR3 totals 15 residues. CDR1 SQVTM and CDR2 ANQGSEA come from the germline V gene. The CDR3 loop reads CSVEDWEGLRFEQFF.

The CDR3 region is CASTPPDSSYEQYF. The rearrangement links TRBV7-9 to TRBJ2-7; checking the TCRdb D call of TRBD1 is not possible without DNA. This CDR3 comprises 14 residues. Germline CDR1 SEHNR, CDR2 FQNEAQ (reference sequence).

J is TRBJ1-1 and V is TRBV5-1. The CDR3 is 13 residues long. Germline CDR1 SGHRS, CDR2 YFSETQ. The CDR3 protein is CASTLTRNTEAFF.

The chain joins TRBV21-1 to TRBJ1-2; the TRBD1 assignment by TCRdb is unverifiable without DNA. TRBV21-1 is noted as a pseudogene. This CDR3 spans 14 amino acids. CDR3 residues: CANVYLTRDYGYTF.

This sequence joins TRBV28 and TRBJ1-1; the D call of TRBD1 rests on TCRdb alone, since no DNA is present to check it. Germline CDR1 reads MDHEN; CDR2 reads SYDVKM. The CDR3 totals 13 residues. This chain's CDR3 is CASSWSGQLEAFF. The full variable domain, its missing parts supplied by reference TRBV28 and TRBJ1-1, is DVKVTQSSRYLVKRTGEKVFLECVQDMDHENMFWYRQDPGLGLRLIYFSYDVKMKEKGDIPEGYSVSREKKERFSLILESASTNQTSMYLCASSWSGQLEAFFGQGTRLTVV.

The chain links TRBV6-1 to TRBJ2-7; the TCRdb D gene call, TRBD2, has no DNA to confirm it. Germline V CDR1 and CDR2: MNHNS, SASEGT. CDR3 length equals 14 residues. The CDR3 protein is CASIGEGPTYEQYF.